This T cell receptor beta chain came from a study of T cell repertoires in cytomegalovirus infection. Study information: Both recently identified HLA-C-restricted and well-studied HLA-B-restricted CMV epitopes were used in the study. Both CMV infection and a matching HLA type were indicated by public TCR beta signatures.

Regarding the study as a whole: Carriers of CMV and the relevant HLA type were discriminated by public TCR beta frequency.

This CDR3 is 12 amino acids long. V gave up 1 base and J gave up 7 bases, with 9 bases separating them. Germline CDR1 SGHRS, CDR2 YFSETQ. TCRdb itself ran the reads through MiXCR, one entry per CDR3 protein. The profile shows about 83,000 distinct CDR3 sequences, roughly 29% of them singletons. Worth noting for this clonotype: Its cognate antigen is unknown.

The sequence came from a human donor in good health (CMV status not recorded). Some clones in this sample may be carry-over from other donors' samples. The sample in question was CD8+ T cells from cultured PBMCs, obtained from culture after CMV antigen stimulation. This chain links TRBV5-1 with TRBJ2-7; D is perhaps TRBD1 (5 bases). Written as DNA, the CDR3 is TGCGCCAGCAGCTTGCTAGGGGAAGAGCAGTACTTC. It translates to CASSLLGEEQYF. The complete variable domain, with remaining parts taken from reference TRBV5-1 and TRBJ2-7, reads KAGVTQTPRYLIKTRGQQVTLSCSPISGHRSVSWYQQTPGQGLQFLFEYFSETQRNKGNFPGRFSGRQFSNSRSEMNVSTLELGDSALYLCASSLLGEEQYFGPGTRLTVT.